This T cell receptor (beta chain) was captured by sequencing in a study of blood T cell repertoires in COVID-19. Study details: Sources were T cells, B-cell-depleted T cells, or PBMCs; the material itself was cDNA or gDNA.

This CDR3 spans 16 amino acids. V lost 2 bases to trimming and J lost 0 bases, with 13 bases between them. CDR1 is LNHDA and CDR2 is SQIVND in the germline V gene (reference sequence). Libraries were prepared by immunoSEQ multiplex PCR; TCRdb keeps only in-frame clonotypes and omits some of them. The table records approximately 120,000 clones, around 85% of them present only once. The chain uses TRBV19 and TRBJ1-2; D not certain. The sample taken for sequencing was peripheral blood. The TCR originated in a woman of 80 years or more with COVID-19, enrolled during active disease. The CDR3 region is CASSIFGGMANYGYTF. CDR3 in DNA: TGTGCCAGTAGTATATTCGGCGGCATGGCTAACTATGGCTACACCTTC. Supplemented by reference TRBV19 and TRBJ1-2, the full variable domain reads DGGITQSPKYLFRKEGQNVTLSCEQNLNHDAMYWYRQDPGQGLRLIYYSQIVNDFQKGDIAEGYSVSREKKESFPLTVTSAQKNPTAFYLCASSIFGGMANYGYTFGSGTRLTVV.